This T cell receptor (beta chain) was retrieved from a study of shared clonotypes between healthy human individuals. Per the study methods: From ImmunoSEQ came sequences covering only the junction and carrying no quality scores, so filtering differed. Data came from immunoSEQ multiplex PCR; TCRdb stores just in-frame clones and leaves some out. From that table come the V and J calls and clone size; the DNA was used to work out D and trimming. Here the sample spans nearly 500,000 clones, 70% to 80% being singletons. Ten or more counts support this clone. Its antigen is undetermined. General study points: Clonotype sharing among donors, it was expected, would be affected by sequencing depth. In having few donors, the study represented limited genetic and exposure-history diversity.

Trimming took 3 bases from V and 5 from J, leaving 11 bases between them. Germline V gene data show CDR1 as SGHDN and CDR2 as FVKESK. The CDR3 sequence is 14 residues long. The clonotype originates from a woman in her forties in good health. Some clones in this sample may be carry-over from other donors' samples. Material: PBMCs. V gene TRBV14 combines with J gene TRBJ1-3; TRBD1 might be the D (5 bases). The CDR3 nucleotides read TGTGCCAGCAGCCAGGCTTTGGGGCGAAACACCATATATTTT. The encoded protein is CASSQALGRNTIYF.